The 16 T cell receptor beta chains in this list originate from one sample, sequenced in a study of blood T cell repertoires in COVID-19 (dated by TCRdb to 2020 to 2022). The receptor library was made with the immunoSEQ multiplex PCR assay. What TCRdb holds here is the immuneACCESS table cut down to in-frame rearrangements. Part of the clones is not present; checked against another copy, under half of the missing clones reflect an unresolved V gene, and the others are unexplained. Counted in this sample were some 530,000 clones; roughly 85% of them appeared once. The ten largest clones capture roughly 3.2% of the sample. What was sequenced was peripheral blood. The receptors were sampled from a human donor in a cohort sampled during active COVID-19.

The chain is built from TRBV10-3 and TRBJ1-2, with D unclear. Germline V lookup: CDR1 ENHRY, CDR2 SYGVKD. V lost 0 bases and J 1 base, leaving 9 bases between the germline ends. This CDR3 is 15 amino acids long. CDR3 sequence: CAISESAGDNYGYTF. The CDR3 DNA reads as TGTGCCATCAGTGAGTCGGCCGGGGATAACTATGGCTACACCTTC.

This sequence joins TRBV18 and TRBJ2-1, with 7 bases identical to TRBD1. Trimming took 0 bases from V and 2 from J; bases not matched to a gene: 7. The CDR3 contains 17 residues. Germline lookup yields CDR1 KGHSH and CDR2 LQKENI. The CDR3 coding sequence is TGTGCCAGCTCACCACCACATGGGACAGTTCCCTACAATGAGCAGTTCTTC. It yields the protein CASSPPHGTVPYNEQFF.

J is TRBJ2-7 and V is TRBV15; 8 nucleotides agree with TRBD2. This CDR3 comprises 16 residues. CDR1 and CDR2 (germline): LNHNV, YYDKDF (reference sequence). The junction had 10 bases not matched to a gene; V was cut back by 0 bases and J by 6 bases. The CDR3 DNA is TGTGCCACCAGCAGAGATACCCCGGGAGGGCCTGGCGAGCAGTACTTC. It yields the protein CATSRDTPGGPGEQYF.

The chain recombines TRBV30 with TRBJ2-7, with D perhaps matching TRBD1 (5 bases). Trimming took 7 bases from V and 5 from J, leaving 9 bases between them. CDR1 is GTSNPN and CDR2 is SVGIG in the germline V gene (reference sequence). This CDR3 has 10 amino acids. The CDR3 DNA sequence: TGTGCCTTCAGGGTCCACGAGCAGTACTTC. Translating it yields CAFRVHEQYF.

The chain recombines TRBV6-5 with TRBJ2-3; TRBD2 might be the D (5 bases). The germline V gene has CDR1 MNHEY and CDR2 SVGAGI. V lost 10 bases and J 0 bases, leaving 11 bases between the germline ends. The CDR3 spans 13 residues. Here the CDR3 reads CATRRVSTDTQYF. The DNA of the CDR3 is TGTGCCACCCGGCGGGTCAGCACAGATACGCAGTATTTT.

The genes are TRBV6-1 and TRBJ2-7, with no clear D. Germline lookup yields CDR1 MNHNS and CDR2 SASEGT. This CDR3 is 13 amino acids long. The V and J ends lost 3 bases and 0 bases respectively, with 6 bases between them. In DNA, the CDR3 is TGTGCCAGCAGTGATTTCCTCTCCTACGAGCAGTACTTC. This encodes CASSDFLSYEQYF.

This clone was detected once. This chain connects TRBV19 to TRBJ1-2; TRBD1 matches at 8 bases. This CDR3 has 14 residues. CDR1 is LNHDA, CDR2 SQIVND, per germline (reference sequence). V dropped 6 bases and J dropped 4; count of bases not matched to a gene: 7. In DNA form, the CDR3 reads TGTGCCAGTAGCCCAGGGGGCCTTGGCTATGGCTACACCTTC. Amino acid sequence: CASSPGGLGYGYTF.

In its sample, this clone was seen a few times. This chain links TRBV5-6 with TRBJ2-3; tentative D call: TRBD1 (6 bases). Trimming pared 3 bases from V and 1 base from J, leaving 9 bases between. Germline V gives CDR1 SGHDT, CDR2 YYEEEE. The CDR3 is 14 residues long. For the CDR3, the DNA is TGTGCCAGCAGCTGGGCAGGGGGCACAGATACGCAGTATTTT. Protein: CASSWAGGTDTQYF. The full variable domain, with the rest looked up from reference TRBV5-6 and TRBJ2-3, is DAGVTQSPTHLIKTRGQQVTLRCSPKSGHDTVSWYQQALGQGPQFIFQYYEEEERQRGNFPDRFSGHQFPNYSSELNVNALLLGDSALYLCASSWAGGTDTQYFGPGTRLTVL.

The genes are TRBV30 and TRBJ1-2; D gene unclear. V was cut by 6 bases and J by 9 bases, with 14 bases left in between. Germline V gene lookup returns CDR1 GTSNPN and CDR2 SVGIG (reference sequence). The CDR3 loop spans 11 amino acids. The CDR3 coding sequence is TGTGCCTGTCCAAGGAGTAGGAGCTACACCTTC. This codes for CACPRSRSYTF.

The rearrangement joins TRBV5-1 to TRBJ2-2; D is possibly TRBD2 (6 bases). The CDR3 has 19 amino acids. In germline, CDR1 is SGHRS, CDR2 YFSETQ. Trimming removed 0 bases at V and 0 bases at J, with 18 bases between. The DNA for the CDR3 is TGCGCCAGCAGCTTGGGGAGGGTCCGGGCTCCCACGAACACCGGGGAGCTGTTTTTT. Translation: CASSLGRVRAPTNTGELFF.

The rearrangement uses TRBV5-4 and TRBJ2-3, with 8 bases identical to TRBD1. The CDR3 is made up of 17 amino acids. V shed 3 bases, J shed 3 bases, and the junction held 12 bases outside the gene matches. CDR1 and CDR2 (germline): SGHNT, YYREEE (reference sequence). Written as DNA, the CDR3 is TGTGCCAGCAGCTCGCAGCCAGGACAGGGAATGACAGATACGCAGTATTTT. Translation gives CASSSQPGQGMTDTQYF.

The rearrangement uses TRBV7-2 and TRBJ2-7; 8 bases agree with TRBD1. CDR1 is SGHTA, CDR2 FQGNSA, per germline. The CDR3 sequence is 16 residues long. Trimming took 5 bases from V and 3 from J; bases not matched to a gene: 12. CDR3 amino acids: CASSRIPGQDVYEQYF. CDR3 in DNA: TGTGCCAGCAGCCGCATCCCGGGACAGGACGTCTACGAGCAGTACTTC.

This sequence joins TRBV7-3 and TRBJ1-1; D remains ambiguous. The length of the CDR3 is 13 residues. Trimming took 4 bases from V and 3 from J, leaving 9 bases between them. CDR1 SGHTA and CDR2 FQGTGA come from the germline V gene. The CDR3, as DNA: TGTGCCAGCAGCTCACTCCGGGACACTGAAGCTTTCTTT. This translates into CASSSLRDTEAFF.

This sequence joins TRBV14 and TRBJ1-5; 10 nucleotides agree with TRBD1. Per the germline V gene, CDR1 is SGHDN and CDR2 is FVKESK. The CDR3 totals 14 residues. J lost 11 bases, V lost 0 bases, and 4 bases had no gene match. The CDR3 sequence: CASSQETGGRAQHF. CDR3 nucleotides: TGTGCCAGCAGCCAAGAGACAGGGGGCAGGGCCCAGCATTTT.

The rearrangement joins TRBV6-1 to TRBJ1-6; D remains unclear. The CDR3 covers 13 residues. Germline CDR1 reads MNHNS; CDR2 reads SASEGT. V lost 2 bases and J 18 bases, leaving 17 bases between the germline ends. The CDR3 here is CASSELFGGLNHF. The DNA of the CDR3 is TGTGCCAGCAGTGAATTATTTGGCGGACTTAACCACTTT.

This clone was seen only once. This chain joins TRBV14 and TRBJ2-1; D unclear. This CDR3 spans 13 amino acids. Germline-derived CDR1 and CDR2 are SGHDN and FVKESK. V lost 1 base, J lost 8 bases, and 9 bases lay in between. CDR3 bases: TGTGCCAGCAGCCAAGTCCCCTCAGATGAGCAGTTCTTC. The encoded protein is CASSQVPSDEQFF.